This T cell receptor (beta chain) derives from a study of cytomegalovirus exposure and HLA in healthy donors. This clone was found once. The assay was immunoSEQ multiplex PCR, and TCRdb's table has in-frame clones only and misses some. The data hold about 130,000 clones, with roughly nine tenths observed a single time. The CDR3 spans 14 residues. The V end lost 1 base, the J end lost 5 bases, and 11 bases lay between the germline ends. Looked up from germline, CDR1 is MGHRA and CDR2 is YSYEKL. The rearrangement joins TRBV4-1 to TRBJ1-2, with D perhaps TRBD1 (6 bases). This TCR was recovered from a man aged 30-40 years in good health and CMV-seronegative. Sequencing was done on a sample of PBMCs. The CDR3 nucleotides read TGCGCCAGCAGCCAAGCACAGGGCACATATGGCTACACCTTC. It codes for CASSQAQGTYGYTF.